Detailed here is one T cell receptor (beta chain). The antigen it binds to is not known. Per-base quality was not reported, and no clone a single base away is much larger than it. The cohort comprised 710 or so healthy bone marrow donors. At the time of sampling, every cohort member was nominally healthy, though immune exposures that went unrecorded were likely present. The donor was CMV seronegative and belonged to the group of 350 or so seronegative cohort members. Every donor gave a peripheral blood sample, and the peripheral blood mononuclear cells from that sample were used for TCR beta sequencing. The Qiagen DNeasy Blood Extraction Kit was used to extract genomic DNA from the blood cell samples. The germline V gene specifies SGHDT as CDR1 and YYEEEE as CDR2. The CDR3 contains 12 residues, cysteine and phenylalanine counted. Only the CDR3 part of the read is kept: 36 bases, read in frame from the first base. A distance of 12 bases separates the germline ends of V and J, which lose 4 bases and 10 bases respectively.

The receptor library was made with the immunoSEQ multiplex PCR assay. The multiplex PCR relied on a mix of 60 forward primers for TCR Vbeta segments and 13 reverse primers for TCR Jbeta segments. Amplification of the CDR3 region of rearranged TCR beta genes was performed with a multiplex PCR assay on genomic DNA. Amplified TCR beta libraries were sequenced as 87-base-pair reads on the Illumina HiSeq System. Per the original workflow: In a later analysis, roughly 80 million unique TCR beta chains were counted across the 650 to 750 repertoires, and roughly 10 million of these chains were shared by at least two donors. A nearest-neighbor algorithm error-corrected the raw reads and collapsed the reads into unique sequences, merging closely related sequences to remove PCR and sequencing errors. V, D and J gene segments were assigned by aligning CDR3 sequences to IMGT reference sequences. Each retained sequence needed at least a six-nucleotide match to both a V gene segment and a J gene segment. A rearrangement counted as productive if the CDR3 had no stop codons and remained in frame with V and J, and every other rearrangement counted as non-productive. Following IMGT convention, CDR3 was defined as the stretch from the second conserved V-encoded cysteine up to the conserved J-encoded phenylalanine. The earlier analysis of more than 450 of the donors excluded sequences that lacked an unambiguous match to a single V gene segment. An earlier analysis of roughly 590 of the donors called V segments functional above 56.7% productive rearrangements and segregating when the between-donor standard deviation exceeded 5%. A statistical classification framework was developed to diagnose cytomegalovirus status using the catalog of TCR beta chain sequences. In a later analysis, V and J genes were assigned by comparing TCR nucleotide sequences against IMGT/GENE-DB human TR gene sequences. A later analysis assigned CDR3 sequences and most-parsimonious VDJ recombination scenarios with the TCRdist pipeline. In a later analysis, every TCR beta chain was defined by the combination of its CDR3 amino acid sequence and its V-gene family, and reads without a unique V-gene family were dropped. To address suspected cross-contamination and a sequencing artifact, a later analysis removed 450 to 700 highly shared, low-generation-probability nucleotide sequences. In a later analysis, a clonal expansion index was calculated for each public chain from normalized within-repertoire ranks of inferred template counts. Generation probabilities in a later analysis came from a VDJ recombination model fitted to out-of-frame rearrangements, and those results were checked against IGoR. Hypergeometric tests were used in a later analysis to score TCR-TCR, TCR-HLA and TCR-CMV co-occurrence, with a repertoire-size bias correction applied to the TCR pairs. In a later analysis, false discovery rates were estimated by permuting HLA or CMV assignments 20 times. In a later analysis, co-occurring TCRs were grouped using DBSCAN, and TCRdist sequence similarity was added for clustering within HLA-allele-positive subsets. Repertoires with fewer than 30,000 or more than 120,000 public chains, plus five repertoires with anomalous nucleotide sharing, were excluded from co-occurrence clustering. In its TCRdb copy, this immuneACCESS table keeps in-frame sequences only and misses some clones. Where compared with another copy, unresolved V genes explain less than half of these, and the others have no known cause. Clonal size and the V and J genes are those of that table, whereas D and trimming came from the DNA. Recorded for this sample are 140,000 to 150,000 clones; almost 80% of them occurred a single time. Approximately 1.5% of the sample comes from the top ten.

This specimen comes from a study of cytomegalovirus exposure and HLA in healthy donors (TCRdb year 2017). With regard to the full study: An earlier analysis of 550 to 700 of the donors reported about 290 Gb of sequence data and some 120 million unique TCR beta sequences from about 179 million T cells. Roughly 300 gigabases of sequencing data and approximately 85 million unique TCR sequences were included in an early release covering 550 to 650 HLA-typed donors. The genetic ancestry cluster associated with self-reported Caucasian donors included about four fifths of the 398 genotyped donors. The study aimed to test whether cataloging public T cell receptors could reveal signatures of past pathogen exposure. The study profiled the T cell repertoires of 500 to 800 subjects by immunosequencing and related them to cytomegalovirus serostatus. In addition to the first cohort of around 670 subjects, a separate validation cohort of some 120 different subjects was used. To predict cytomegalovirus infection status, the study combined high-throughput TCR immunosequencing, statistical association of individual TCRs with disease status, and machine learning. To study patterns of TCR occurrence, a later analysis re-analyzed previously published TCR beta repertoires from 666 donors and added high-resolution HLA genotyping. In the later analysis, no new phenotypic data were used to find candidate immune exposures; instead, reliance was placed on TCR beta sequences and their occurrence across donors. To decide whether each TCR beta V gene segment behaved as functional or pseudogenic, an earlier analysis of 587 of the donors relied on high-throughput TCR beta sequencing. Alongside the repertoire data, information on donor age, sex, ethnicity and CMV serostatus was compiled. In a later genetic analysis, genome-wide SNP genotypes for about 60% of the 666 donors were used, and that subset was treated as a discovery cohort. Every discovery cohort repertoire had been produced on one sequencing platform. Class I and class II HLA loci were covered by the typing at four-digit resolution. Typing coverage differed by locus: A, B, C, DRB1 and DQB1 were typed in roughly 629-630 donors, DQA1 in approximately 520, DPA1 in 600 to 610, and DPB1 in 472. Roughly five DR-DQ haplotypes were handled as single units for association and clustering, since linkage in the cohort was strong. Across approximately 400 genotyped donors of the cohort, an average of approximately 200,000 unique TCR beta nucleotide sequences per donor were sequenced, and roughly 17% of those sequences were non-productive. Overall study results and their limits: In this cohort, only TCR beta chains were sequenced, and detectable features were limited by the absence of alpha or paired-chain data. A later analysis reported that several top co-occurrence clusters appeared linked to parvovirus B19, influenza, CMV and Epstein-Barr virus. Linkage disequilibrium might explain the correlated functional status among segregating V segments, but an unknown experimental factor could not be excluded. Because counts were too low, about 15 rarely observed V segments, including chromosome 9 orphons, were left out of the earlier analysis of 587 of the donors. The 87-base-pair reads could not distinguish some IMGT-functional V segments, including TRBV6-2 and TRBV6-3, so those segments were excluded. Three of the identified cytomegalovirus-associated TCR beta chains were confirmed in vitro to be specific for cytomegalovirus antigens. The sequencing pipeline was judged likely to have produced a cluster of highly shared sequence variants as a technical artifact. According to a later analysis, most CMV-associated TCR beta chains appeared to be HLA-restricted, and the HLA associations seemed to be driven largely by CMV exposure. Because HLA typing was missing for some donors at each locus, association tests included only the typed subset. The authors suggested that the approach could potentially be extended to other disease states and immunological phenotypes. A further reported finding was that TCR beta sequences accurately predicted the HLA-A and HLA-B alleles for most subjects in the first cohort. In an earlier analysis of around 500 of the donors, most TCR beta V segments appeared in productive rearrangements about 87% or about 30% of the time, broadly matching IMGT annotations. V-gene and J-gene trimming of TCR beta chains was associated with a missense DCLRE1C variant in a later genetic analysis, and the association was replicated in an independent cohort. The classifier was reported to diagnose cytomegalovirus status with high specificity and sensitivity in both the original and validation cohorts. Most TCR sequences were seen in very few donors, while some public TCRs were found in many individuals. According to a later analysis, TCR association rates differed among HLA loci, with DRB1 alleles showing the most associated TCRs and HLA-C alleles showing the fewest. A later analysis associated some 17,000 TCR beta sequences with specific HLA alleles at a false discovery rate of 0.05. The only immune exposure information available for the cohort was CMV serostatus. A later genetic analysis reported fewer N-insertions in productive TCRs among donors in an Asian-associated ancestry cluster than the roughly 690-donor mean. Compared with equally common non-associated chains, HLA-associated TCR beta chains in a later analysis were more clonally expanded and had lower generation probabilities. Assigning TCR associations to individual alleles was difficult when HLA alleles, especially DR and DQ, strongly co-occurred. Presence/absence analyses assumed roughly uniform sequencing depth across donors, an assumption that may not hold. A total of 150 to 200 TCR beta chains were listed by the study as associated with cytomegalovirus.

This sequence was found in a woman in her 30s in good health and CMV-seronegative. The chain joins TRBV5-6 to TRBJ1-5, with the D segment identity uncertain. The sample taken for sequencing was PBMCs. The CDR3 sequence is CASSAGPLPQHF. In nucleotide form, the sequence is TGTGCCAGCAGCGCTGGGCCTCTCCCCCAGCATTTT.